These T cell receptor beta chains were read from a single sample in a study of cytomegalovirus exposure and HLA in healthy donors. Sequenced by immunoSEQ multiplex PCR; TCRdb stores in-frame clones only, minus some. Counted here are 170,000 or so clones, over 60% occurring once; the ten biggest clones make up around 3.1%. The specimen was PBMCs. The receptors come from a woman between 40 and 55 years old in good health and CMV-seronegative. The CDR3 runs from the conserved cysteine through the conserved F or W. Each record gives: D gene, V gene, clone size, J gene, CDR3 DNA, CDR3 protein. A D gene is named only where the DNA matches it firmly. Rows give clone size only sometimes, using once, few, many, or a class for an expanded clone.

D gene: -; V gene: TRBV11-1; clone size: -; J gene: TRBJ2-3; CDR3 DNA: TGTGCCAGCAGCTTATTCGGGGACACAGATACGCAGTATTTT; CDR3 protein: CASSLFGDTDTQYF
D gene: TRBD1; V gene: TRBV7-9; clone size: -; J gene: TRBJ1-2; CDR3 DNA: TGTGCCAGCAGCGTAGGGACAGCTGGACGTGGCTACACCTTC; CDR3 protein: CASSVGTAGRGYTF
D gene: TRBD1; V gene: TRBV6-5; clone size: -; J gene: TRBJ2-7; CDR3 DNA: TGTGCCAGCAGCCTCACAGGGGGAAGCTCCTACGAGCAGTACTTC; CDR3 protein: CASSLTGGSSYEQYF
D gene: -; V gene: TRBV5-1; clone size: -; J gene: TRBJ1-1; CDR3 DNA: TGCGCCAGCAGCTTCAACTCACAGGGAACTGAAGCTTTCTTT; CDR3 protein: CASSFNSQGTEAFF
D gene: TRBD2; V gene: TRBV10-1; clone size: -; J gene: TRBJ2-7; CDR3 DNA: TGCGCCAGCAGCGGCCCTGGGACTAGCAGCTACGAGCAGTACTTC; CDR3 protein: CASSGPGTSSYEQYF
D gene: -; V gene: TRBV28; clone size: -; J gene: TRBJ2-5; CDR3 DNA: TGTGCCGGGGGACGGCAGGGAGGACAAGAGACCCAGTACTTC; CDR3 protein: CAGGRQGGQETQYF
D gene: -; V gene: TRBV7-9; clone size: -; J gene: TRBJ2-3; CDR3 DNA: TGTGCCAGCAGCTGGGTAGCTTCCCTGCAGTATTTT; CDR3 protein: CASSWVASLQYF
D gene: -; V gene: TRBV4-1; clone size: once; J gene: TRBJ1-2; CDR3 DNA: TGCGCCAGCAGCCAGGTACAGGAGTCGAGCTATGGCTACACCTTC; CDR3 protein: CASSQVQESSYGYTF
D gene: -; V gene: TRBV27; clone size: -; J gene: TRBJ1-1; CDR3 DNA: TGTGCCAGTATAGGGCAACGCCATACTAGGACTGAAGCTTTCTTT; CDR3 protein: CASIGQRHTRTEAFF
D gene: TRBD2; V gene: TRBV10-2; clone size: -; J gene: TRBJ2-7; CDR3 DNA: TGCGCCAGTACCGCTAGCGGGGGGGGGTACGAGCAGTACTTC; CDR3 protein: CASTASGGGYEQYF
D gene: -; V gene: TRBV6-5; clone size: -; J gene: TRBJ2-5; CDR3 DNA: TGTGCCAGCAGTTACCCCTTTGGGCAGGGACAAGAGACCCAGTACTTC; CDR3 protein: CASSYPFGQGQETQYF
D gene: TRBD2; V gene: TRBV7-2; clone size: -; J gene: TRBJ2-1; CDR3 DNA: TGTGCCAGCAGCAATTCGGGACTAGCGGGGGGGTCCTACAATGAGCAGTTCTTC; CDR3 protein: CASSNSGLAGGSYNEQFF
D gene: -; V gene: TRBV7-9; clone size: once; J gene: TRBJ1-1; CDR3 DNA: TGTGCCAGCAGCTTACAGGCGACGAACACTGAAGCTTTCTTT; CDR3 protein: CASSLQATNTEAFF
D gene: TRBD1; V gene: TRBV28; clone size: few; J gene: TRBJ1-6; CDR3 DNA: TGTGCCAGCAGCGGCGGACAGGGGGCTCACTTT; CDR3 protein: CASSGGQGAHF
D gene: -; V gene: TRBV4-1; clone size: -; J gene: TRBJ2-5; CDR3 DNA: TGCGCCAGCAGCCAAGTTCCAGCGAGAGAGACCCAGTACTTC; CDR3 protein: CASSQVPARETQYF
D gene: -; V gene: TRBV9; clone size: -; J gene: TRBJ1-2; CDR3 DNA: TGTGCCAGCAGCGCATCCGGGACATCCGATGAGAGAGGCTACACCTTC; CDR3 protein: CASSASGTSDERGYTF
D gene: TRBD2; V gene: TRBV27; clone size: -; J gene: TRBJ2-7; CDR3 DNA: TGTGCCAGCAGCCGCTCTCCTAGCGGGGGGAACTACGAGCAGTACTTC; CDR3 protein: CASSRSPSGGNYEQYF
D gene: -; V gene: TRBV2; clone size: -; J gene: TRBJ1-5; CDR3 DNA: TGTGCCAGCAGCCGAGGGTTCAGTCAGCCCCAGCATTTT; CDR3 protein: CASSRGFSQPQHF
D gene: -; V gene: TRBV28; clone size: once; J gene: TRBJ2-7; CDR3 DNA: TGTGCCAGCAGTTTTCATGTGGACAACGAGCAGTACTTC; CDR3 protein: CASSFHVDNEQYF
D gene: TRBD1; V gene: TRBV29-1; clone size: few; J gene: TRBJ1-2; CDR3 DNA: TGCAGCGTTGAGAAGGACAGGGCTAACTATGGCTACACCTTC; CDR3 protein: CSVEKDRANYGYTF
D gene: TRBD2; V gene: TRBV5-1; clone size: -; J gene: TRBJ2-3; CDR3 DNA: TGCGCCAGCAGGTGGGTCGCGGGGGGCACAGATACGCAGTATTTT; CDR3 protein: CASRWVAGGTDTQYF
D gene: TRBD2; V gene: TRBV19; clone size: -; J gene: TRBJ2-1; CDR3 DNA: TGTGCCAGTAGTACCGGGGGGGACAATGAGCAGTTCTTC; CDR3 protein: CASSTGGDNEQFF
D gene: -; V gene: TRBV10-3; clone size: once; J gene: TRBJ2-3; CDR3 DNA: TGTGCCAGCCTTCCAGGTTGGGGCACAGATACGCAGTATTTT; CDR3 protein: CASLPGWGTDTQYF
D gene: TRBD2; V gene: TRBV18; clone size: -; J gene: TRBJ2-1; CDR3 DNA: TGTGCCAGCTCACCACTGGCGGGGGGGCTGTATGAGCAGTTCTTC; CDR3 protein: CASSPLAGGLYEQFF
D gene: -; V gene: TRBV5-1; clone size: once; J gene: TRBJ1-4; CDR3 DNA: TGCGCCAGCAGCCGGCTGCCGGGTAATGAAAAACTGTTTTTT; CDR3 protein: CASSRLPGNEKLFF
D gene: TRBD1; V gene: TRBV6-5; clone size: once; J gene: TRBJ1-2; CDR3 DNA: TGTGCCAGCAGAGACAGGGTTGGATACACCTTC; CDR3 protein: CASRDRVGYTF
D gene: -; V gene: TRBV18; clone size: -; J gene: TRBJ2-7; CDR3 DNA: TGTGCCAGCTCACCAGCACAGGCCTCCTACGAGCAGTACTTC; CDR3 protein: CASSPAQASYEQYF
D gene: -; V gene: TRBV2; clone size: -; J gene: TRBJ1-1; CDR3 DNA: TGTGCCAGCAGTGAGCGGGGGGTGACTGAAGCTTTCTTT; CDR3 protein: CASSERGVTEAFF
D gene: -; V gene: TRBV5-1; clone size: -; J gene: TRBJ2-3; CDR3 DNA: TGCGCCAGCAGCTTATCACAGGGCGCAGATACGCAGTATTTT; CDR3 protein: CASSLSQGADTQYF
D gene: -; V gene: TRBV5-8; clone size: -; J gene: TRBJ1-4; CDR3 DNA: TGTGCCAGCAGCCTTGGACAGAGCTTTGAAAAACTGTTTTTT; CDR3 protein: CASSLGQSFEKLFF
D gene: -; V gene: TRBV29-1; clone size: -; J gene: TRBJ1-5; CDR3 DNA: TGCAGCGTTAGACAGTCTAGCAATCAGCCCCAGCATTTT; CDR3 protein: CSVRQSSNQPQHF
D gene: -; V gene: TRBV29-1; clone size: -; J gene: TRBJ2-5; CDR3 DNA: TGCAGCGCCCTCTCAGAGACCCAGTACTTC; CDR3 protein: CSALSETQYF
D gene: TRBD2; V gene: TRBV9; clone size: -; J gene: TRBJ2-1; CDR3 DNA: TGTGCCAGCAGCGCAAGGCCTAGCGGGGGGCCCTCCTACAATGAGCAGTTCTTC; CDR3 protein: CASSARPSGGPSYNEQFF
D gene: TRBD1; V gene: TRBV11-3; clone size: -; J gene: TRBJ2-2; CDR3 DNA: TGTGCCAGCAGCTCGGGACAGGGGGCCACCGGGGAGCTGTTTTTT; CDR3 protein: CASSSGQGATGELFF
D gene: -; V gene: TRBV6-5; clone size: -; J gene: TRBJ2-2; CDR3 DNA: TGTGCCAGCAGTATTAGTCGAGCCGGGGAGCTGTTTTTT; CDR3 protein: CASSISRAGELFF
D gene: -; V gene: TRBV19; clone size: -; J gene: TRBJ2-2; CDR3 DNA: TGTGCCAGTGGGCAGGGCCAAAGATGGAACACCGGGGAGCTGTTTTTT; CDR3 protein: CASGQGQRWNTGELFF
D gene: -; V gene: TRBV5-6; clone size: -; J gene: TRBJ2-2; CDR3 DNA: TGTGCCAGCAGCGCCCGGGGGTCTGTCGTTAACACCGGGGAGCTGTTTTTT; CDR3 protein: CASSARGSVVNTGELFF
D gene: -; V gene: TRBV5-5; clone size: -; J gene: TRBJ1-1; CDR3 DNA: TGTGCCAGCAGCTGGGACTACACTGAAGCTTTCTTT; CDR3 protein: CASSWDYTEAFF
D gene: TRBD1; V gene: TRBV7-3; clone size: -; J gene: TRBJ2-5; CDR3 DNA: TGTGCCAGCAGCTTAGCTCCCGGGACAGGGGAAGGAGAGACCCAGTACTTC; CDR3 protein: CASSLAPGTGEGETQYF
D gene: -; V gene: TRBV2; clone size: -; J gene: TRBJ1-3; CDR3 DNA: TGTGCCAGCAGTGAAGAGGGGGTGTACTCTGGAAACACCATATATTTT; CDR3 protein: CASSEEGVYSGNTIYF
D gene: -; V gene: TRBV5-8; clone size: -; J gene: TRBJ1-5; CDR3 DNA: TGTGCCAGCAGCGCAAGACAGTTTAGCAATCAGCCCCAGCATTTT; CDR3 protein: CASSARQFSNQPQHF
D gene: TRBD1; V gene: TRBV12-5; clone size: -; J gene: TRBJ1-5; CDR3 DNA: TGTGCTAGTGCCCAACAGGGGGGGATCAATCAGCCCCAGCATTTT; CDR3 protein: CASAQQGGINQPQHF
D gene: TRBD2; V gene: TRBV6-1; clone size: -; J gene: TRBJ2-3; CDR3 DNA: TGTGCCAGCAGTGCTGGACTAGCGGGCACAGATACGCAGTATTTT; CDR3 protein: CASSAGLAGTDTQYF
D gene: -; V gene: TRBV5-1; clone size: few; J gene: TRBJ2-3; CDR3 DNA: TGCGCCAGCAGCTATCCGGGACTTTCCACAGATACGCAGTATTTT; CDR3 protein: CASSYPGLSTDTQYF
D gene: -; V gene: TRBV5-1; clone size: once; J gene: TRBJ2-1; CDR3 DNA: TGCGCCAGCAGCTTGGAGGGGGGGAGGGGAAACGGTGAGCAGTTCTTC; CDR3 protein: CASSLEGGRGNGEQFF
D gene: -; V gene: TRBV7-3; clone size: -; J gene: TRBJ1-1; CDR3 DNA: TGTGCCAGCAGCTTAACTCAGAACACTGAAGCTTTCTTT; CDR3 protein: CASSLTQNTEAFF